This T cell receptor beta chain came from a study of beta chain features in type 1 diabetes. Study-wide results and caveats: Naive, central memory and Treg TCRB repertoires seemed to resemble each other more closely in patients than they did in healthy donors.

Sequenced material consisted of expressed TCRB transcripts (all of the isolated RNA was reverse transcribed). Assay: immunoSEQ multiplex PCR; the TCRdb copy retains only in-frame clones and omits some. The profile covers some 330,000 clones, with 9.5% to 11% appearing a single time and under 0.02% taken by the ten largest. On this clone: As yet, its antigen is unknown.

The CDR3 has 17 amino acids. The ends were cut back, 5 bases at V and 2 bases at J, with 18 bases in the middle. The V gene's germline CDR1 is SGHTA and CDR2 FQGTGA. Material: naive CD4+ T cells from blood. The chain recombines TRBV7-3 with TRBJ2-2; D is ambiguous. The TCR sequence derives from a woman in her 30s in good health. Here the CDR3 DNA reads TGTGCCAGCAGCCCAATACCCGCAGTTCCTAACACCGGGGAGCTGTTTTTT. It encodes CASSPIPAVPNTGELFF.